The following is a T cell receptor beta chain sequence with its context. Germline-derived CDR1 and CDR2 are MDHEN and SYDVKM. V shed 5 bases and J shed 9 bases, with 17 bases lying between them. CDR3 length: 13 residues. This sample is drawn from a study of shared clonotypes between healthy human individuals. An even split of each subset's genomic DNA across several immunoSEQ plates was performed. The authors sequenced unsorted PBMC DNA on ten immunoSEQ deep assay plates. TCRdb's copy holds only in-frame clones and misses some; the assay was immunoSEQ multiplex PCR. The data show roughly 490,000 clones, less than 80% seen once. The donors, healthy adults who were HIV-negative, had experienced no recent acute infections or vaccinations.

This TCR derives from a woman in her 40s in good health. Some clones in this sample may be carry-over from other donors' samples. The sequenced material came from PBMCs. The gene calls are TRBV28 and TRBJ2-7; D possibly corresponds to TRBD2 (7 bases). CDR3: CASSLSGAGVQYF. The CDR3 DNA reads as TGTGCCAGCAGTCTCTCGGGGGCGGGAGTGCAGTACTTC.